Sequencing of this T cell receptor (beta chain) was carried out in a study of T cell changes during pregnancy in multiple sclerosis. Data came from immunoSEQ multiplex PCR; TCRdb stores just in-frame clones and leaves some out. The table includes about 19,000 clones, over 75% detected once. J lost 0 bases, V lost 5 bases, and 16 bases had no gene match. This CDR3 region has 19 residues. From germline, CDR1 is SEHNR and CDR2 FQNEAQ (reference sequence). The chain carries TRBV7-9 and TRBJ2-5, with 9 bases that match TRBD2. The sequence derives from a female donor in good health, enrolled as a control in a pregnancy study. The source material was CD8+ T cells from peripheral blood mononuclear cells, sampled after pregnancy. CDR3 nucleotides: TGTGCCAGCAGCCCCCCGCGCGGGGGGGCGCGGGAGTACCAAGAGACCCAGTACTTC. Translated: CASSPPRGGAREYQETQYF. Supplemented by reference TRBV7-9 and TRBJ2-5, the full variable domain reads DTGVSQNPRHKITKRGQNVTFRCDPISEHNRLYWYRQTLGQGPEFLTYFQNEAQLEKSRLLSDRFSAERPKGSFSTLEIQRTEQGDSAMYLCASSPPRGGAREYQETQYFGPGTRLLVL.